This T cell receptor beta chain was obtained from a study of glioma-infiltrating T cells. The wider study: Samples included WHO grade II oligodendrogliomas or astrocytomas and initial-diagnosis grade IV glioblastomas.

Using RNA template, CDR3s of TCR alpha and beta were amplified with iRepertoire arm-PCR. TCRdb processed the multiplex PCR reads anew with MiXCR; each CDR3 protein has one entry. Here the sample spans a few hundred thousand distinct CDR3 sequences, about two fifths being singletons. The CDR3 sequence is 13 residues long. With 8 bases clipped from V and 4 bases from J, the junction kept 7 bases outside the gene matches. CDR1 is DFQATT and CDR2 is SNEGSKA in the germline V gene (reference sequence). This clonotype occurred a few times. Its cognate antigen is unknown. Study outcomes and limitations: Patients with low tissue-blood divergence carried a signature set of shared blood CDR3 motifs. Tissue-blood divergence was below expectation in non-neoplastic patients, above in gliomas.

The clonotype was recovered from a human donor with low-grade glioma or glioblastoma, undergoing nonglioma brain surgery, or in good health (not recorded which). The rearrangement joins TRBV20-1 to TRBJ1-4, with 7 bases lining up with TRBD1. The sequenced material came from glioma tissue, nonneoplastic brain tissue, or PBMCs (not recorded which). The CDR3 DNA follows: TGCAGTCCCCGTGGGGACAGTAATGAAAAACTGTTTTTT. Its translation: CSPRGDSNEKLFF.